Below are 14 T cell receptor beta chains sequenced from a single sample in a study of control samples from healthy donors and cancer patients. The assay was immunoSEQ multiplex PCR, and TCRdb's table has in-frame clones only and misses some. The sample has about 96,000 clones; just over 90% are singletons. Sequencing was performed on blood. The receptors come from a young man in good health.

The table lists this clone with a few counts. The chain combines TRBV29-1 with TRBJ1-6; D is possibly TRBD1 (6 bases). Germline V gene data show CDR1 as SQVTM and CDR2 as ANQGSEA. V lost 7 bases and J 7 bases, leaving 14 bases between the germline ends. This CDR3 region has 13 residues. For the CDR3, the DNA is TGCAGCGCCAAACAGGGCCAAAATTCACCCCTCCACTTT. Encoded protein: CSAKQGQNSPLHF.

This clone appeared a few times. V usage is TRBV5-6 and J usage is TRBJ1-2, with D hard to call. Trimming removed 1 base from V and 4 bases from J, with 8 bases in between. The germline V gene encodes CDR1 SGHDT and CDR2 YYEEEE. The CDR3 runs to 13 residues. CDR3: CASSLRRIYGYTF. CDR3 coding DNA: TGTGCCAGCAGCTTGAGACGGATCTATGGCTACACCTTC. The full variable domain, in which reference TRBV5-6 and TRBJ1-2 provide the parts outside the CDR3, is DAGVTQSPTHLIKTRGQQVTLRCSPKSGHDTVSWYQQALGQGPQFIFQYYEEEERQRGNFPDRFSGHQFPNYSSELNVNALLLGDSALYLCASSLRRIYGYTFGSGTRLTVV.

The V and J genes are TRBV27 and TRBJ2-7, with TRBD1 matching 10 bases. J was trimmed by 2 bases and V by 4 bases; bases with no gene match: 5. The germline gives CDR1 MNHEY, CDR2 SMNVEV (reference sequence). There are 15 residues in the CDR3. CDR3 nucleotide sequence: TGTGCCAGCAGTTCCCCCGGGACAGGGGCCTACGAGCAGTACTTC. Translating it yields CASSSPGTGAYEQYF.

The chain recombines TRBV9 with TRBJ2-1, with 9 bases identical to TRBD2. With 0 bases clipped from V and 8 bases from J, the junction kept 9 bases outside the gene matches. This CDR3 is 16 amino acids long. CDR1 and CDR2 (germline): SGDLS, YYNGEE. The CDR3 sequence is CASSVVGGRVADEQFF. CDR3 in DNA: TGTGCCAGCAGCGTAGTCGGCGGGAGGGTAGCAGATGAGCAGTTCTTC.

This clone was seen once. The genes are TRBV27 and TRBJ2-7; 8 bases are a match to TRBD1. V lost 6 bases and J lost 3; bases outside the gene matches: 4. This CDR3 has 13 amino acids. CDR1 MNHEY and CDR2 SMNVEV come from the germline V gene (reference sequence). CDR3 region: CASRRTGNYEQYF. The CDR3 DNA is TGTGCCAGCAGAAGGACAGGGAACTACGAGCAGTACTTC.

The rearrangement joins TRBV14 to TRBJ1-5, with D tentatively TRBD1 (6 bases). The CDR3 contains 13 residues. CDR1 is SGHDN, CDR2 FVKESK, per germline. The V and J ends lost 4 bases and 8 bases respectively, with 12 bases between them. The CDR3 DNA reads TGTGCCAGCAGCCGGACAGTTTCTGAGCCCCAGCATTTT. The encoded protein is CASSRTVSEPQHF.

The genes are TRBV6-6 and TRBJ1-1; D unresolved. The CDR3 is made up of 14 amino acids. Germline lookup yields CDR1 MNHNY and CDR2 SVGAGI (reference sequence). Deletions cut 6 bases from V and 0 bases from J, with 11 bases between. CDR3 in amino acids: CASSPEGVNTEAFF. Here the CDR3 DNA reads TGTGCCAGCAGCCCCGAAGGAGTGAACACTGAAGCTTTCTTT.

CDR3 coding DNA: TGTGCCAGCAGCGGCCGACAGGGCTCTGGGGCCAACGTCCTGACTTTC. Translated: CASSGRQGSGANVLTF. The rearrangement joins TRBV9 to TRBJ2-6; 7 positions agree with TRBD1. The CDR3 loop spans 16 amino acids. With 3 bases clipped from V and 0 bases from J, the junction kept 3 bases outside the gene matches. Germline CDR1 and CDR2: SGDLS and YYNGEE.

This chain links TRBV6-5 with TRBJ1-3, with a weak D call TRBD1 (5 bases). The V gene lost 6 bases and the J gene lost 0 bases, with 12 bases spanning the gap. CDR3 size: 15 residues. Looked up from germline, CDR1 is MNHEY and CDR2 is SVGAGI. The CDR3 DNA reads TGTGCCAGCAGATTGACAGTCTCCTCTGGAAACACCATATATTTT. This gives the protein CASRLTVSSGNTIYF.

The chain carries TRBV19 and TRBJ2-3; 9 bases are shared with TRBD2. V shed 5 bases, J shed 1 base, and the junction held 1 base outside the gene matches. This CDR3 is 14 amino acids long. CDR1 and CDR2 (germline): LNHDA, SQIVND (reference sequence). CDR3 protein: CASSSSGGTDTQYF. The CDR3 nucleotides read TGTGCCAGTAGTTCTAGCGGGGGCACAGATACGCAGTATTTT.

The genes are TRBV30 and TRBJ2-7; TRBD1 matches at 9 bases. In germline, CDR1 is GTSNPN, CDR2 SVGIG (reference sequence). J was trimmed by 4 bases and V by 5 bases; bases with no gene match: 6. The CDR3 is made up of 13 amino acids. The CDR3 loop reads CAWYGQGSYEQYF. CDR3 nucleotides: TGTGCCTGGTACGGACAGGGGTCTTACGAGCAGTACTTC.

J is TRBJ2-1 and V is TRBV9, with 7 bases lining up with TRBD2. CDR3 length equals 13 residues. J lost 7 bases, V lost 7 bases, and 8 bases had no gene match. From germline, CDR1 is SGDLS and CDR2 YYNGEE. The CDR3 region has the DNA TGTGCCAGCTCTACGGGAGGAGGGAATGAGCAGTTCTTC. This translates into CASSTGGGNEQFF.

The chain has TRBV24-1 and TRBJ2-3, with 11 nucleotides matching TRBD2. There are 15 residues in the CDR3. Looked up from germline, CDR1 is KGHDR and CDR2 is SFDVKD. Germline trimming cut 7 bases from V and 3 bases from J; bases unmatched to any gene: 5. Here the CDR3 reads CATSTTSGGTDTQYF. The CDR3 coding sequence is TGTGCCACCAGCACTACTAGCGGGGGAACAGATACGCAGTATTTT.

V usage is TRBV20-1 and J usage is TRBJ1-1, with D possibly being TRBD1 (5 bases). Looked up from germline, CDR1 is DFQATT and CDR2 is SNEGSKA (reference sequence). V shed 7 bases and J shed 5 bases, with 11 bases lying between them. CDR3 length: 11 amino acids. The CDR3 DNA is TGCAGTGGGAGGGGAAGAACTGAAGCTTTCTTT. Its translation: CSGRGRTEAFF.